Sequencing of this T cell receptor (beta chain) was carried out in a study of OX40 agonist ivuxolimab in advanced cancers. Across the whole study: Enrolled patients in dose escalation had cancers that were hepatocellular carcinoma, melanoma, renal cell or head and neck cancer.

Study-wide findings and caveats: The study observed clonal expansion of CD4+ and CD8+ blood T cells by week 6 at 0.1 to 3.0 mg/kg. More expanded clones were seen, on average, in CD8+ T cells than in CD4+.

The CDR3 has 15 residues. Trimming left V 0 bases short and J 5 bases short, with 14 bases between. CDR1 and CDR2 from the germline V gene are SGDLS and YYNGEE. Sequencing used immunoSEQ multiplex PCR; TCRdb keeps in-frame clones, though not all of them. Of 70,000 or so clones in the sample, around 85% are singletons; the top ten hold roughly 4%. Exclusion of a patient followed from autoimmune disease history or systemic immunosuppression. Notes on this clone: As yet, its antigen is unknown.

This receptor was identified in an adult with an advanced solid tumor such as melanoma, head and neck, liver or kidney cancer. This material consisted of CD4+ or CD8+ T cells sorted from blood, taken in a trial of the OX40 agonist ivuxolimab. The chain uses TRBV9 and TRBJ1-1; no clear D. The CDR3, as DNA: TGTGCCAGCAGCGTAGCCGACACCCGCCCGACTGAAGCTTTCTTT. Translating gives CASSVADTRPTEAFF.